This TCR beta chain was documented in a study of T cells after yellow fever vaccination. Whole-study findings and limits: High-abundance clonotypes from the bulk population could contaminate FACS-sorted repertoires. Among primary-vaccination clones, most reappeared after the booster, at just under 98% for CD4 and approximately 90% for CD8.

This clonotype has a count of ten or more. Its antigen is still unknown. TCRdb fed the 5' RACE reads into MiXCR, producing one record per CDR3 protein. The repertoire holds 120,000 or so distinct CDR3 sequences, with 8% to 10% as singletons. Trimming took 5 bases from V and 5 from J, leaving 16 bases between them. This CDR3 spans 14 amino acids. Germline V gives CDR1 SEHNR, CDR2 FQNEAQ (reference sequence). V gene TRBV7-9 combines with J gene TRBJ2-7; D gene unclear. The receptor's source is a man between 18 and 35 years old who received the YFV17D yellow fever vaccine. The starting material was CD8+ T cells sorted from PBMCs, obtained on the day of the yellow fever booster vaccination. The CDR3 coding sequence is TGTGCCAGCAGCCGCGCTGGCATGGGCCACGAGCAGTACGTC. It yields the protein CASSRAGMGHEQYV.